These 23 T cell receptor beta chains came from one sample sequenced in a study of primary melanoma T cells and metastatic recurrence. Data came from immunoSEQ multiplex PCR; TCRdb stores just in-frame clones and leaves some out. The sample contains 550 to 750 clones, under 80% of which appear only once. Material: melanoma tumor tissue. These receptors were obtained from a human donor with melanoma.

The chain carries TRBV5-1 and TRBJ2-2; tentative D call: TRBD1 (5 bases). The CDR3 has 14 amino acids. In germline, CDR1 is SGHRS, CDR2 YFSETQ. V dropped 2 bases and J dropped 4 bases, with 9 bases sitting between them. DNA of the CDR3: TGCGCCAGCAGCTTCGCAGGGTCCACCGGGGAGCTGTTTTTT. Amino acid sequence: CASSFAGSTGELFF.

This rearrangement joins TRBV19 to TRBJ1-1; TRBD1 matches 8 bases. V shed 5 bases and J 4 bases; nucleotides not matched to a gene: 9. Looked up from germline, CDR1 is LNHDA and CDR2 is SQIVND (reference sequence). CDR3 length: 15 residues. The CDR3 DNA reads as TGTGCCAGTAGTTTTGGACAGGGTATTTTCACTGAAGCTTTCTTT. This translates into CASSFGQGIFTEAFF.

The CDR3 protein is CAFPYRGDYGYTF. The CDR3 nucleotides read TGTGCCTTTCCATACAGGGGGGACTATGGCTACACCTTC. The J gene is TRBJ1-2, the V gene TRBV30, with 8 bases aligning to TRBD1. The CDR3 runs to 13 residues. The germline gives CDR1 GTSNPN, CDR2 SVGIG (reference sequence). With V trimmed by 7 bases and J by 3 bases, 7 bases remained unmatched.

This rearrangement joins TRBV18 to TRBJ2-1; no reliable D call. V was pared by 3 bases and J by 5 bases, with 14 bases between. Germline lookup yields CDR1 KGHSH and CDR2 LQKENI. This CDR3 is built from 15 residues. DNA for the CDR3: TGTGCCAGCTCACCGCCTTGGATGTTTAACAATGAGCAGTTCTTC. It specifies CASSPPWMFNNEQFF. The variable domain in full, completed from reference TRBV18 and TRBJ2-1, reads NAGVMQNPRHLVRRRGQEARLRCSPMKGHSHVYWYRQLPEEGLKFMVYLQKENIIDESGMPKERFSAEFPKEGPSILRIQQVVRGDSAAYFCASSPPWMFNNEQFFGPGTRLTVL.

The genes are TRBV23-1 and TRBJ2-7, with 9 bases lining up with TRBD1. TRBV23-1 is annotated as an ORF whose role is uncertain. This CDR3 has 13 residues. V trimming: 6 bases; J trimming: 3 bases; junction bases outside the gene matches: 3. CDR3: CASSMTGGYEQYF. In nucleotides, the CDR3 is TGCGCCAGCAGCATGACAGGGGGCTACGAGCAGTACTTC.

The chain couples TRBV30 to TRBJ1-6; D not certain. Germline V gene lookup returns CDR1 GTSNPN and CDR2 SVGIG (reference sequence). This CDR3 spans 13 amino acids. Trimming removed 2 bases at V and 6 bases at J, with 8 bases between. The CDR3 coding sequence is TGTGCCTGGAGTATGGCGGCTAATTCACCCCTCCACTTT. Protein: CAWSMAANSPLHF.

The DNA for the CDR3 is TGTGCCAGTACCCAAGGACAGGTTTTCGGTAATTCACCCCTCCACTTT. It yields the protein CASTQGQVFGNSPLHF. The rearrangement uses TRBV19 and TRBJ1-6; the match to TRBD1 covers 7 bases. The length of the CDR3 is 16 residues. With V trimmed by 7 bases and J by 6 bases, 12 bases remained unmatched. Germline CDR1 LNHDA, CDR2 SQIVND (reference sequence).

This chain uses TRBV6-8 with TRBJ1-5; D gene unclear. Trimming stripped 9 bases from V and 0 bases from J, with 12 bases between. The V gene's germline CDR1 is MNHGY and CDR2 SAAAGT. This CDR3 has 14 amino acids. The CDR3 region has the DNA TGTGCCAGTCGTCGGTTGGATAGCAATCAGCCCCAGCATTTT. As protein: CASRRLDSNQPQHF.

The chain employs TRBV15 and TRBJ1-1; 7 bases align to TRBD1. The CDR3 runs to 17 residues. After removal of 4 bases from V and 0 bases from J, the junction contained 11 bases not matched to a gene. CDR1 is LNHNV, CDR2 YYDKDF, per germline (reference sequence). DNA for the CDR3: TGTGCCACCAGCATCGACAGGGTTTGGCATATGAACACTGAAGCTTTCTTT. It encodes CATSIDRVWHMNTEAFF.

A single count supports this clone. V gene TRBV30 combines with J gene TRBJ1-1, with TRBD1 matching 7 bases. The CDR3 runs to 13 residues. Germline V CDR1 and CDR2: GTSNPN, SVGIG (reference sequence). The V and J ends lost 5 bases and 2 bases, in that order; junction bases with no gene match: 5. CDR3 protein: CAWSGTDNTEAFF. The CDR3 DNA follows: TGTGCCTGGTCCGGGACAGACAACACTGAAGCTTTCTTT.

The chain couples TRBV19 to TRBJ1-1; D gene unclear. In germline, CDR1 is LNHDA, CDR2 SQIVND (reference sequence). This CDR3 spans 14 amino acids. V lost 0 bases to trimming and J lost 5 bases, with 10 bases between them. CDR3 sequence reads: CASSIEGLGTEAFF. Written as DNA, the CDR3 is TGTGCCAGTAGTATAGAAGGGCTCGGGACTGAAGCTTTCTTT.

This clone has a handful of counts. The chain carries TRBV11-3 and TRBJ2-1; 8 bases fit TRBD2. CDR1 is SGHNT, CDR2 YENEEA, per germline. The CDR3 spans 15 residues. Germline trimming cut 5 bases from V and 5 bases from J; bases unmatched to any gene: 8. The CDR3 loop reads CASSQVGGEHNEQFF. Here the CDR3 DNA reads TGTGCCAGCAGCCAAGTCGGGGGGGAACACAATGAGCAGTTCTTC.

This chain connects TRBV23-1 to TRBJ2-1; D is possibly TRBD1 or TRBD2 (6 bases each). TRBV23-1 is labeled an ORF, and its function is uncertain. Deletions cut 6 bases from V and 7 bases from J, with 13 bases between. The CDR3 extends over 13 amino acids. This CDR3 is CASSFRGGNEQFF. CDR3 coding DNA: TGCGCCAGCAGCTTTCGAGGGGGGAATGAGCAGTTCTTC.

The chain employs TRBV19 and TRBJ1-1; D gene ambiguous. V shed 4 bases and J shed 0 bases, with 6 bases lying between them. CDR3 length equals 13 residues. CDR1 is LNHDA, CDR2 SQIVND, per germline (reference sequence). CDR3 DNA sequence: TGTGCCAGTAGTACGACACTGAACACTGAAGCTTTCTTT. The encoded protein is CASSTTLNTEAFF.

The chain recombines TRBV19 with TRBJ1-1, with unresolved D. The germline V and J ends were trimmed by 6 bases and 7 bases, with 15 bases remaining between them. From germline, CDR1 is LNHDA and CDR2 SQIVND (reference sequence). This CDR3 region has 13 residues. The CDR3 nucleotides read TGTGCCAGTAGGGAGAACTTCAGAGGTGAAGCTTTCTTT. Its protein product is CASRENFRGEAFF.

V usage is TRBV5-5 and J usage is TRBJ2-2; 8 bases fit TRBD1. Germline-derived CDR1 and CDR2 are SGHKS and YYEKEE (reference sequence). The CDR3 contains 18 residues. Trimming cost V 1 base and J 6 bases; bases outside gene matches: 14. CDR3 sequence: CASSLSGGGTGPAGELFF. The DNA of the CDR3 is TGTGCCAGCAGCTTGTCTGGGGGCGGGACAGGTCCCGCCGGGGAGCTGTTTTTT.

By sample share, this clone is hyperexpanded. The chain links TRBV11-3 to TRBJ2-2; 10 bases agree with TRBD1. V trimming: 3 bases; J trimming: 4 bases; junction bases outside the gene matches: 11. This CDR3 region has 18 residues. The germline gives CDR1 SGHNT, CDR2 YENEEA. For the CDR3, the DNA is TGTGCCAGCAGCTTCCCACTCGGGGGACAGGGGCCCACCGGGGAGCTGTTTTTT. Residues: CASSFPLGGQGPTGELFF.

CDR3 DNA sequence: TGTGCCAGCAGTGAGGGGTGGGGCGGAGGCTACACCTTC. Encoded protein: CASSEGWGGGYTF. The chain carries TRBV25-1 and TRBJ1-2; D possibly corresponds to TRBD1 (5 bases). The CDR3 is 13 amino acids. Deletions cut 3 bases from V and 8 bases from J, with 13 bases between. Germline V lookup: CDR1 MGHDK, CDR2 SYGVNS.

The chain combines TRBV5-1 with TRBJ1-1; 7 nucleotides align to TRBD1. Germline V lookup: CDR1 SGHRS, CDR2 YFSETQ. The CDR3 runs to 14 residues. The V and J ends lost 4 bases and 5 bases, in that order; junction bases with no gene match: 8. CDR3 in DNA: TGCGCCAGCAGCGTAGGGGACAGCAAAACTGAAGCTTTCTTT. Its protein product is CASSVGDSKTEAFF. The full variable domain, its missing parts supplied by reference TRBV5-1 and TRBJ1-1, is KAGVTQTPRYLIKTRGQQVTLSCSPISGHRSVSWYQQTPGQGLQFLFEYFSETQRNKGNFPGRFSGRQFSNSRSEMNVSTLELGDSALYLCASSVGDSKTEAFFGQGTRLTVV.

The chain has TRBV15 and TRBJ1-5; 7 bases are shared with TRBD1. Germline V gene lookup returns CDR1 LNHNV and CDR2 YYDKDF (reference sequence). The CDR3 extends over 14 amino acids. The trim removed 2 bases at V and 6 bases at J, leaving 4 bases unmatched. The chain's CDR3 is CATSRSQGRQPQHF. Here the CDR3 DNA reads TGTGCCACCAGCAGATCACAGGGGCGTCAGCCCCAGCATTTT.

The chain uses TRBV29-1 and TRBJ2-3; no definite D call. The CDR3 is made up of 14 amino acids. The V and J ends lost 3 bases and 1 base respectively, with 11 bases between them. Germline-derived CDR1 and CDR2 are SQVTM and ANQGSEA. CDR3 DNA: TGCAGCGTTGAGGACCGACTCCGCACAGATACGCAGTATTTT. This codes for CSVEDRLRTDTQYF.

The gene calls are TRBV28 and TRBJ2-3, with TRBD1 identical over 7 bases. This CDR3 has 16 amino acids. Germline trimming cut 10 bases from V and 1 base from J; bases unmatched to any gene: 14. Germline assignment: CDR1 MDHEN and CDR2 SYDVKM. CDR3 region: CATTGQDSPGTDTQYF. DNA for the CDR3: TGTGCCACCACAGGACAGGACTCCCCTGGCACAGATACGCAGTATTTT.

The chain uses TRBV1 and TRBJ1-1. TRBV1 is deemed a pseudogene. The CDR3 consists of 15 residues. CDR3 nucleotide sequence: TGCGCCAGCAGCCAAGGTGCGAGGATGAACACTGAAGCTTTCTTT. Translating gives CASSQGARMNTEAFF.